The 21 T cell receptor beta chains listed next were all sequenced from one sample in a study of Ad26.COV2.S vaccination and SARS-CoV-2 variants (dated by TCRdb to the early 2020s). The time point label, as the study defines it: individuals recovered from natural SARS-CoV-2 infection. Libraries were prepared through the immunoSEQ multiplex PCR assay. TCRdb retrieved this table from immuneACCESS and kept in-frame rearrangements only. Not all clones are present; in checked studies, unresolved V genes account for under half, and no reason is known for the remainder. This sample holds some 190,000 clones; around 85% were observed only once. 5.5% to 6% of the sample rests with the top ten. The sample was peripheral blood, taken after recovery from COVID-19. The receptor source for this set is a human donor who had recovered from COVID-19.

This chain connects TRBV6-5 to TRBJ1-4, with TRBD1 matching over 7 bases. V gave up 4 bases and J gave up 3 bases; unmatched junction bases: 2. CDR1 is MNHEY, CDR2 SVGAGI, per germline. CDR3 length: 14 residues. In DNA form, the CDR3 reads TGTGCCAGCAGTTCCCAGGGGGCTAATGAAAAACTGTTTTTT. It codes for CASSSQGANEKLFF.

V gene TRBV9 combines with J gene TRBJ2-6, with D uncertain. V dropped 4 bases and J dropped 2 bases, with 10 bases sitting between them. The CDR3 runs 15 residues. Germline loops: CDR1 SGDLS, CDR2 YYNGEE. CDR3 region: CASSPRSAGANVLTF. In DNA, the CDR3 is TGTGCCAGCAGCCCCCGGAGCGCTGGGGCCAACGTCCTGACTTTC.

The DNA for the CDR3 is TGTGCCAGCAGTCCTTCCTCTCGGGGGGCTGAAGCTTTCTTT. Translation gives CASSPSSRGAEAFF. The V gene is TRBV27, the J gene TRBJ1-1, with D maybe TRBD1 (5 bases). CDR1 and CDR2 (germline): MNHEY, SMNVEV (reference sequence). The CDR3 runs to 14 residues. Trimming took 5 bases from V and 6 from J, leaving 16 bases between them.

This clone has a handful of counts. V is TRBV30 and J is TRBJ1-5; D uncertain. The germline V gene encodes CDR1 GTSNPN and CDR2 SVGIG (reference sequence). This CDR3 comprises 14 residues. The V end lost 2 bases, the J end lost 6 bases, and 14 bases lay between the germline ends. The CDR3 reads CAWSPGGVGQPQHF. DNA for the CDR3: TGTGCCTGGAGTCCCGGCGGGGTGGGTCAGCCCCAGCATTTT.

The chain links TRBV28 to TRBJ1-5, with D perhaps matching TRBD1 (5 bases). There are 12 residues in the CDR3. Germline-derived CDR1 and CDR2 are MDHEN and SYDVKM. V dropped 5 bases and J dropped 6 bases, with 8 bases sitting between them. The CDR3 DNA reads TGTGCCAGCAGTCTACAGGTTCAGCCCCAGCATTTT. Translating it yields CASSLQVQPQHF. The complete variable domain, with remaining parts taken from reference TRBV28 and TRBJ1-5, reads DVKVTQSSRYLVKRTGEKVFLECVQDMDHENMFWYRQDPGLGLRLIYFSYDVKMKEKGDIPEGYSVSREKKERFSLILESASTNQTSMYLCASSLQVQPQHFGDGTRLSIL.

A note on this clone: The same CDR3 also results from other DNA sequences found in this sample. The rearrangement uses TRBV7-9 and TRBJ2-5; D is unclear. CDR3 length: 13 residues. Trimming removed 1 base at V and 2 bases at J, with 5 bases between. From germline, CDR1 is SEHNR and CDR2 FQNEAQ (reference sequence). The CDR3 DNA is TGTGCCAGCAGCTTAGGAGGACAAGAGACCCAGTACTTC. Residues: CASSLGGQETQYF.

A word on this clone: The same CDR3 also results from other DNA sequences found in this sample. This chain links TRBV18 with TRBJ1-1, with D possibly matching TRBD1 (5 bases). Trimming removed 3 bases from V and 1 base from J, with 6 bases in between. Per the germline V gene, CDR1 is KGHSH and CDR2 is LQKENI. This CDR3 has 13 amino acids. The CDR3 region has the DNA TGTGCCAGCTCACCCCAGGGGAACACTGAAGCTTTCTTT. This gives the protein CASSPQGNTEAFF.

V is TRBV5-1 and J is TRBJ2-7; 10 bases are shared with TRBD1. This CDR3 spans 14 amino acids. The V gene end was trimmed by 3 bases and the J gene end by 2 bases; junction bases not matched to a gene: 2. Germline values: CDR1 SGHRS, CDR2 YFSETQ. Here the CDR3 DNA reads TGCGCCAGCAGCTCCGGGACAGGGGCCTACGAGCAGTACTTC. It encodes CASSSGTGAYEQYF.

The chain is built from TRBV2 and TRBJ2-6, with D perhaps matching TRBD1 (6 bases). This CDR3 has 14 amino acids. Trimming left V 6 bases short and J 4 bases short, with 10 bases between. Germline CDR1 is SNHLY and CDR2 is FYNNEI. The CDR3: CASRDRTGANVLTF. CDR3 DNA: TGTGCCAGCAGAGACAGGACCGGGGCCAACGTCCTGACTTTC.

The chain carries TRBV21-1 and TRBJ2-1; TRBD2, the table's D call, was not compared with the DNA. TRBV21-1 is a recognized pseudogene. The CDR3 sequence is 16 residues long. In DNA form, the CDR3 reads TGTGCCAGCAGCAAAGCCCCTAGCGGGAGGGAAACTGAGCAGTTCTTC. It codes for CASSKAPSGRETEQFF.

The genes are TRBV7-3 and TRBJ2-7; tentatively, D is TRBD2 (5 bases). V was trimmed by 2 bases and J by 5 bases, leaving 10 bases between them. Germline CDR1 is SGHTA and CDR2 is FQGTGA. This CDR3 comprises 13 residues. CDR3 sequence: CASSLLWGDEQYF. In nucleotides, the CDR3 is TGTGCCAGCAGCTTACTTTGGGGAGACGAGCAGTACTTC.

V gene TRBV19 combines with J gene TRBJ1-2, with D hard to call. Germline V gives CDR1 LNHDA, CDR2 SQIVND (reference sequence). V was pared by 7 bases and J by 6 bases, with 15 bases between. The CDR3 extends over 13 amino acids. The CDR3 DNA is TGTGCCAGTAAGGTCGGCAACGGGCATGGCTACACCTTC. Residues: CASKVGNGHGYTF.

The chain links TRBV2 to TRBJ1-5; perhaps TRBD1 as D (5 bases). Trimming took off 3 bases at V and 3 bases at J, with 15 bases between the two ends. The V gene's germline CDR1 is SNHLY and CDR2 FYNNEI. The CDR3 is made up of 16 amino acids. The CDR3 reads CASSEVLQAYNQPQHF. CDR3 coding DNA: TGTGCCAGCAGTGAGGTTTTACAGGCCTACAATCAGCCCCAGCATTTT.

This clone appeared a few times. Additional DNA sequences in this sample encode the identical CDR3. The CDR3 bases are TGTGCCAGCTCACCCCGACAGGGACGCATGAACACTGAAGCTTTCTTT. It yields the protein CASSPRQGRMNTEAFF. The chain couples TRBV18 to TRBJ1-1; 7 bases are shared with TRBD1. After removal of 3 bases from V and 0 bases from J, the junction contained 7 bases not matched to a gene. The CDR3 is made up of 16 amino acids. Germline V gene data show CDR1 as KGHSH and CDR2 as LQKENI.

The genes are TRBV10-3 and TRBJ1-5; D perhaps matches TRBD1 (6 bases). CDR3 length: 12 amino acids. The ends were cut back, 6 bases at V and 15 bases at J, with 18 bases in the middle. Germline-derived CDR1 and CDR2 are ENHRY and SYGVKD. In DNA, the CDR3 is TGTGCCATCAGGACAGGTTCGGAAACCTTGCATTTT. Translating it yields CAIRTGSETLHF.

The chain combines TRBV20-1 with TRBJ2-1; D is perhaps TRBD2 (6 bases). CDR3 length equals 14 residues. Trimming stripped 3 bases from V and 0 bases from J, with 9 bases between. Germline V gives CDR1 DFQATT, CDR2 SNEGSKA (reference sequence). As DNA, the CDR3 is TGCAGTGCTAGTTTGGAGGGCTCCTACAATGAGCAGTTCTTC. Its translation is CSASLEGSYNEQFF.

Note on this clone: This specimen includes other DNA sequences encoding the same CDR3. The V gene is TRBV5-4, the J gene TRBJ2-5; 7 bases map to TRBD2. Germline V gives CDR1 SGHNT, CDR2 YYREEE (reference sequence). The CDR3 consists of 14 residues. J lost 4 bases, V lost 0 bases, and 3 bases had no gene match. The CDR3 here is CASSLGGTIETQYF. For the CDR3, the DNA is TGTGCCAGCAGCTTGGGTGGGACTATAGAGACCCAGTACTTC. The variable domain in full, completed from reference TRBV5-4 and TRBJ2-5, reads ETGVTQSPTHLIKTRGQQVTLRCSSQSGHNTVSWYQQALGQGPQFIFQYYREEENGRGNFPPRFSGLQFPNYSSELNVNALELDDSALYLCASSLGGTIETQYFGPGTRLLVL.

V and J are TRBV12-3 or TRBV12-4 and TRBJ1-1; D is unclear. This CDR3 region has 13 residues. Trimming pared 0 bases from V and 1 base from J, leaving 3 bases between. This chain's CDR3 is CASSLAGNTEAFF. CDR3 coding DNA: TGTGCCAGCAGTTTAGCGGGGAACACTGAAGCTTTCTTT.

This clone was detected only a few times. This chain uses TRBV9 with TRBJ1-3; a possible D gene is TRBD1 (5 bases). V was clipped by 7 bases and J by 4 bases, with 12 bases between them. CDR1 is SGDLS, CDR2 YYNGEE, per germline. The CDR3 runs 13 residues. CDR3 in amino acids: CASGGRDGNTIYF. The CDR3 coding sequence is TGTGCCAGCGGAGGGAGGGACGGAAACACCATATATTTT.

The chain is built from TRBV6-5 and TRBJ1-4; unclear D gene. CDR1 is MNHEY, CDR2 SVGAGI, per germline. The CDR3 is 13 amino acids. The germline V and J ends were trimmed by 9 bases and 5 bases, with 13 bases remaining between them. CDR3 amino acids: CASKWLPNEKLFF. As DNA, the CDR3 is TGTGCCAGTAAGTGGCTACCGAATGAAAAACTGTTTTTT.

V usage is TRBV7-8 and J usage is TRBJ1-2, with TRBD1 matching 9 bases. CDR1 and CDR2 from the germline V gene are SGHVS and FQNEAQ. J lost 7 bases, V lost 4 bases, and 13 bases had no gene match. The CDR3 runs to 16 residues. The chain's CDR3 is CASSSIRGQGLGGYTF. The CDR3 DNA follows: TGTGCCAGCAGCTCCATTAGAGGACAGGGGTTGGGTGGCTACACCTTC.